The clone carrying this T cell receptor (beta chain) was detected a few times. No antigen is known for it. The data were obtained in a study of T-cell reconstitution after alpha-beta-depleted transplantation in children. Study-wide results and limits: Where alpha-beta T cells came from about two months after transplant was reportedly several hundred expanded graft clones. Several patients had high TCRbeta diversity at day 60; it came from surviving recipient T cells and thymic progenitors.

Unique molecular identifiers were used to barcode this TCRbeta library. TCRdb fed the PCR reads into MiXCR, producing one record per CDR3 protein. This sample yields about 78,000 distinct CDR3 sequences, of which roughly 14% are seen a single time; 25% to 30% belongs to the top ten. Unmatched junction bases numbered 12, after V lost 1 base and J lost 0 bases. Germline V gene sequence: CDR1 SGHRS, CDR2 YFSETQ. This CDR3 is built from 20 residues. The source of this sequence is a male patient aged 2 to 9 who had a stem cell transplant for acute lymphoblastic leukemia, so the T cells may come from the graft donor. This material consisted of PBMCs, mostly from graft donor cells, taken 180 days after TCRalphabeta/CD19-depleted stem cell transplant. The chain links TRBV5-1 to TRBJ2-1; 11 nucleotides align to TRBD2. The CDR3 is CASSLPVTSGTMCSYNEQFF. CDR3 nucleotides: TGCGCCAGCAGCTTGCCCGTGACTAGCGGGACGATGTGCTCCTACAATGAGCAGTTCTTC.